The T cell receptor (beta chain) described here comes from a study of blood T cell repertoires in COVID-19. Study-level background: Acute and convalescent COVID-19 samples came from the United States, Italy and Spain. The cDNA or gDNA used as material had been derived from T cells, B-cell-depleted T cells, or PBMCs.

Between the trimmed V and J ends, which lost 1 base and 1 base, there was a span of 7 bases. The CDR3 has 14 residues. Looked up from germline, CDR1 is KGHSH and CDR2 is LQKENI. As processed by the authors: Cell counts per sample came from amplifying reference gene primers. TCRdb's copy holds only in-frame clones and misses some; the assay was immunoSEQ multiplex PCR. V and J calls and clone size are those listed in that table; D and trimming were worked out from the DNA. The sample has hundreds of thousands of clones; around 87% are singletons. Source material: peripheral blood. This sequence was found in a man aged 55 to 69 who had recovered from COVID-19. The chain uses TRBV18 and TRBJ1-1; D gene ambiguous. This CDR3 reads CASSPRVENTEAFF. CDR3 nucleotide sequence: TGTGCCAGCTCACCACGTGTAGAGAACACTGAAGCTTTCTTT.